The source of this T cell receptor (beta chain) is a study of T cells in Graves' hyperthyroidism and ophthalmopathy. Looked up from germline, CDR1 is MNHNS and CDR2 is SASEGT. There are 17 residues in the CDR3. Trimming took 2 bases from V and 4 from J, leaving 21 bases between them. Amplification yielded TCR beta CDR3 regions, with RNA transcripts as the source. The study used the HTBI primer set for a first-round RT-PCR of the TCR CDR3. TCRdb itself ran the multiplex PCR reads through MiXCR, one entry per CDR3 protein. The table has 300,000 to 450,000 distinct CDR3 sequences, more than 13% seen once. There are many counts of this clonotype.

This receptor was obtained from a woman in her 30s with Graves' hyperthyroidism. V gene TRBV6-1 combines with J gene TRBJ2-7; D possibly matches TRBD1 or TRBD2 (6 bases each). The sequencing sample was made of blood. For the CDR3, the DNA is TGTGCCAGCAGTGAAAAGGGGGGAGCAGTTATGAAGTACGAGCAGTACTTC. Its protein product is CASSEKGGAVMKYEQYF.